This TCR beta chain was documented in a study of identical twins. General study findings and limits: In drawing conclusions, the study used cross-sectional statistical analysis and did not follow the same donors. The degree of excess twin sharing was weaker in beta out-of-frame sequences. Memory repertoires lacked the insertion deficit that abundant cord blood beta clonotypes showed.

The CDR3 has 14 amino acids. Germline V gene lookup returns CDR1 SEHNR and CDR2 FQNEAQ (reference sequence). Trimming removed 1 base at V and 6 bases at J, with 9 bases between. About this clonotype: The antigen remains unidentified.

Using its own MiXCR run on the 5' RACE reads, TCRdb lists one record per CDR3 protein. The data show about 520,000 distinct CDR3 sequences, about 20% seen once. The data were also submitted as part of a second study, on T cells expressing NK-cell markers. This second study notes: Several experiments added an anti-gamma-delta TCR antibody to sort only alpha-beta TCR T cells.

The chain links TRBV7-9 to TRBJ2-2, with D maybe TRBD2 (5 bases). This receptor was taken from a woman aged 18-29 years in good health. Material for sequencing was CD4+ T cells sorted from blood. CDR3 nucleotide sequence: TGTGCCAGCAGCTTAGGAGGGTCGGCCGGGGAGCTGTTTTTT. Translated, it gives CASSLGGSAGELFF.